A single sample gave rise to the 21 T cell receptor beta chains below, sequenced in a study of cytomegalovirus exposure and HLA in healthy donors. The primer mix had 60 Vbeta and 13 Jbeta primers. Sequencing used immunoSEQ multiplex PCR; TCRdb keeps in-frame clones, though not all of them. The sample holds approximately 95,000 clones; just under 80% are singletons and the top ten take roughly 3.9%. The sample comprised PBMCs. The receptors come from a woman in her thirties or forties in good health and CMV-seropositive.

This chain uses TRBV6-5 with TRBJ2-3; 7 positions match TRBD2. This CDR3 has 15 amino acids. Germline CDR1 and CDR2: MNHEY and SVGAGI. The ends lost 1 base at V and 3 bases at J; junction bases unmatched: 4. CDR3 sequence: CASSYLAGVTDTQYF. The CDR3 DNA reads as TGTGCCAGCAGTTACTTGGCGGGAGTTACAGATACGCAGTATTTT.

The V and J genes are TRBV11-3 and TRBJ2-3; TRBD2 matches at 8 bases. The junction had 5 bases not matched to a gene; V was cut back by 5 bases and J by 1 base. The CDR3 length is 15 residues. CDR1 SGHNT and CDR2 YENEEA come from the germline V gene. In DNA, the CDR3 is TGTGCCAGCAGCCCCAGGCGGGAGGGCACAGATACGCAGTATTTT. It codes for CASSPRREGTDTQYF.

The chain has TRBV6-6 and TRBJ2-5; 12 bases align to TRBD1. The CDR3 totals 15 residues. V dropped 5 bases and J dropped 5; count of bases not matched to a gene: 6. Germline V gene lookup returns CDR1 MNHNY and CDR2 SVGAGI (reference sequence). The CDR3 bases are TGTGCCAGCAGTAGTGGGACAGGGGGCCGCGAGACCCAGTACTTC. Residues: CASSSGTGGRETQYF.

The gene calls are TRBV29-1 and TRBJ2-5; 7 bases are shared with TRBD2. The length of the CDR3 is 13 residues. In germline, CDR1 is SQVTM, CDR2 ANQGSEA. Losses at the gene ends were 2 bases for V and 1 base for J; bases not matched to a gene: 1. CDR3 amino acids: CSVERTSQETQYF. The CDR3 nucleotides are TGCAGCGTTGAAAGGACTAGCCAAGAGACCCAGTACTTC.

J is TRBJ2-7 and V is TRBV5-1; TRBD2 might be the D (6 bases). The CDR3 is 15 amino acids. Trimming took off 4 bases at V and 3 bases at J, with 17 bases between the two ends. CDR1 is SGHRS and CDR2 is YFSETQ in the germline V gene. CDR3 region: CASSPLAGLDYEQYF. As DNA, the CDR3 is TGCGCCAGCAGCCCCCTTGCGGGGTTGGACTACGAGCAGTACTTC.

The chain joins TRBV25-1 to TRBJ2-1; D ambiguous. The CDR3 spans 14 residues. Germline CDR1 is MGHDK and CDR2 is SYGVNS. The germline V and J ends were trimmed by 3 bases and 5 bases, with 11 bases remaining between them. The CDR3 DNA follows: TGTGCCAGCAGTGATTGGGCCCGGAACAATGAGCAGTTCTTC. Translating it yields CASSDWARNNEQFF.

CDR3 in DNA: TGCGCCAGCAGCTCATCCGGGACAGGGGCGGTCGAGCAGTACTTC. This encodes CASSSSGTGAVEQYF. This chain uses TRBV4-1 with TRBJ2-7; 10 bases are shared with TRBD1. J was trimmed by 6 bases and V by 5 bases; bases with no gene match: 10. Germline lookup yields CDR1 MGHRA and CDR2 YSYEKL. The CDR3 runs to 15 residues.

The chain employs TRBV30 and TRBJ2-5, with unresolved D. From germline, CDR1 is GTSNPN and CDR2 SVGIG (reference sequence). Trimming removed 4 bases at V and 4 bases at J, with 7 bases between. The CDR3 spans 11 residues. CDR3 sequence reads: CAWTPGETQYF. The CDR3 DNA reads as TGTGCCTGGACTCCGGGAGAGACCCAGTACTTC.

This chain uses TRBV4-2 with TRBJ2-5, with D tentatively TRBD2 (5 bases). The CDR3 sequence is 15 residues long. The germline V gene has CDR1 LGHNA and CDR2 YNFKEQ. V was clipped by 4 bases and J by 4 bases, with 16 bases between them. In DNA form, the CDR3 reads TGTGCCAGCAGCCCCCGTGCGGGCGCATCAGAGACCCAGTACTTC. This sequence encodes CASSPRAGASETQYF.

The gene calls are TRBV5-6 and TRBJ1-1; D remains unclear. Germline CDR1 SGHDT, CDR2 YYEEEE. The V gene lost 2 bases and the J gene lost 9 bases, with 11 bases spanning the gap. CDR3 length equals 12 residues. The CDR3 loop reads CASSFSQAKAFF. The CDR3 nucleotides are TGTGCCAGCAGCTTTTCTCAGGCTAAAGCTTTCTTT.

The chain has TRBV9 and TRBJ2-7, with TRBD1 identical over 8 bases. The CDR3 runs to 15 residues. The germline gives CDR1 SGDLS, CDR2 YYNGEE. V gave up 0 bases and J gave up 5 bases; unmatched junction bases: 7. This chain's CDR3 is CASSVGMQGANEQYF. The CDR3 bases are TGTGCCAGCAGCGTAGGCATGCAGGGGGCTAACGAGCAGTACTTC.

This chain links TRBV6-1 with TRBJ1-2; 10 nucleotides match TRBD1. The CDR3 is 16 amino acids. The germline CDR1 and CDR2 sequences are MNHNS and SASEGT. J gave up 4 bases and V 0 bases, and 5 bases lay outside the gene matches. For the CDR3, the DNA is TGTGCCAGCAGTGAAGCGCCGGGACAGGGGTTCTATGGCTACACCTTC. Its protein product is CASSEAPGQGFYGYTF.

The rearrangement uses TRBV5-1 and TRBJ2-1; possible D gene TRBD1, 6 bases. CDR1 is SGHRS and CDR2 is YFSETQ in the germline V gene. The CDR3 runs 15 residues. Deletions cut 3 bases from V and 0 bases from J, with 10 bases between. DNA for the CDR3: TGCGCCAGCAGCTCCGGGACAACCTCCTACAATGAGCAGTTCTTC. It yields the protein CASSSGTTSYNEQFF.

The sample holds one count of this clone. The V call is TRBV4-2, the J call TRBJ2-3; 9 bases are shared with TRBD2. With 1 base clipped from V and 7 bases from J, the junction kept 9 bases outside the gene matches. CDR3 length: 16 amino acids. Per the germline V gene, CDR1 is LGHNA and CDR2 is YNFKEQ. CDR3 amino acids: CASSQGLAGNENTQYF. CDR3 DNA sequence: TGTGCCAGCAGCCAAGGGCTAGCGGGAAATGAGAATACGCAGTATTTT.

J is TRBJ2-7 and V is TRBV7-9, with a weak D call TRBD2 (5 bases). The CDR3 is made up of 15 amino acids. Germline V gives CDR1 SEHNR, CDR2 FQNEAQ (reference sequence). The germline V and J ends were trimmed by 1 base and 0 bases, with 10 bases remaining between them. CDR3 coding DNA: TGTGCCAGCAGCTTAGAGTTTGGGAGCTCCTACGAGCAGTACTTC. Encoded protein: CASSLEFGSSYEQYF.

As DNA, the CDR3 is TGCGCCAGCCATGAGGGCTTGCAAGAGACCCAGTACTTC. It is translated as CASHEGLQETQYF. The chain uses TRBV5-1 and TRBJ2-5; perhaps TRBD2 as D (5 bases). The CDR3 is 13 amino acids. Between the trimmed V and J ends, which lost 7 bases and 2 bases, there was a span of 12 bases. Germline values: CDR1 SGHRS, CDR2 YFSETQ.

CDR3 bases: TGTGCCAGCAGTCTTGGACAGCACACTGAAGCTTTCTTT. It is translated as CASSLGQHTEAFF. This sequence joins TRBV6-5 and TRBJ1-1; possible D gene TRBD1, 6 bases. Germline V gene lookup returns CDR1 MNHEY and CDR2 SVGAGI. V was clipped by 5 bases and J by 3 bases, with 10 bases between them. The CDR3 loop spans 13 amino acids.

This clone appeared once. The rearrangement joins TRBV19 to TRBJ1-5, with 7 bases matching TRBD1. The CDR3 is 15 residues long. Unmatched junction bases numbered 7, after V lost 5 bases and J lost 3 bases. Germline V gene lookup returns CDR1 LNHDA and CDR2 SQIVND (reference sequence). DNA of the CDR3: TGTGCCAGTAGTTGGGACAGAGGGCCCAATCAGCCCCAGCATTTT. Amino acids: CASSWDRGPNQPQHF.

V gene TRBV6-5 combines with J gene TRBJ2-7; 9 bases are shared with TRBD2. In germline, CDR1 is MNHEY, CDR2 SVGAGI. The CDR3 sequence is 14 residues long. The J segment lost 3 bases and the V segment lost 2 bases, leaving 2 bases of the junction unmatched. Written as DNA, the CDR3 is TGTGCCAGCAGTTACGTAGCGGGAGTCTACGAGCAGTACTTC. Residues: CASSYVAGVYEQYF.

The V and J genes are TRBV4-1 and TRBJ2-5, with 9 bases that match TRBD2. The CDR3 covers 16 residues. The trim removed 0 bases at V and 10 bases at J, leaving 12 bases unmatched. The germline gives CDR1 MGHRA, CDR2 YSYEKL. The CDR3 nucleotides read TGCGCCAGCAGCCAAGATGTAAGGGCTAGCGGGATCCGCCAGTACTTC. As protein: CASSQDVRASGIRQYF.

The chain couples TRBV27 to TRBJ2-7, with D hard to call. V gave up 3 bases and J gave up 1 base, with 7 bases separating them. Germline values: CDR1 MNHEY, CDR2 SMNVEV (reference sequence). CDR3 length: 13 residues. The DNA of the CDR3 is TGTGCCAGCAGTTTTGGCACATCCTACGAGCAGTACTTC. Protein sequence: CASSFGTSYEQYF.